The entry below describes one TCR beta chain. The data are from a study of blood T cell repertoires in COVID-19. Overall study context: Sites in the United States, Italy and Spain provided acute and convalescent COVID-19 samples. PBMCs, B-cell-depleted T cells, or T cells were the source of the cDNA or gDNA that made up the material.

This CDR3 has 13 residues. Germline V CDR1 and CDR2: LNHDA, SQIVND (reference sequence). Trimming left V 6 bases short and J 4 bases short, with 9 bases between. Authors' analysis steps: It was from reference gene primer amplification that nucleated cell counts were estimated. Data came from immunoSEQ multiplex PCR; TCRdb stores just in-frame clones and leaves some out. V and J calls and clone size are copied from that table; D and trimming were computed from the DNA. This table holds fewer than 250,000 clones, roughly nine tenths found once. The source of this sequence is a man aged 55 to 70 who had recovered from COVID-19. The sequencing sample was made of peripheral blood. The rearrangement joins TRBV19 to TRBJ1-4, with unresolved D. The CDR3 spells CASSFSLNEKLFF. For the CDR3, the DNA is TGTGCCAGTAGCTTCTCCCTTAATGAAAAACTGTTTTTT.